The subject of this entry is one TCR beta chain. There are a few counts of this clonotype. The target of this receptor is not known. No much larger clone is present one base from it, and per-base qualities are unavailable. Every donor in the study was a healthy Caucasian. Three pairs of female monozygotic twins, all aged roughly 18 to 30 years, made up the twin cohort. Using Miltenyi CD45RO+ enrichment and human naive T-cell isolation kits, memory (CD45RO+) and naive T cells were isolated from PBMC. Libraries came from 5' RACE. The sequencer was an Illumina HiSeq 2000. A universal primer binding site was introduced by template switching, and a unique molecular identifier was present in the final cDNA, enabling accurate counting of TCR cDNA molecules. Specific primers in the conserved constant-segment region were used to synthesize first-strand cDNA for TCR alpha and beta chains. Each cDNA library was double barcoded, with a SMART-Mk sample barcode plus Illumina barcodes, to control for contamination. TruSeq adapter sequences, together with Illumina sample barcodes, were added in two successive PCR steps. TCR alpha and beta cDNA libraries were sequenced on the Illumina HiSeq platform with custom primers. Turning to the authors' computational methods: Unique molecular identifiers were extracted from raw reads with MiGEC, and CDR3 positions were determined with MiXCR. For each individual, recombination models were inferred using an EM algorithm with the repgenHMM and IGoR tools. The analysis of shared clonotypes was done with the tcR package in R, with sharing normalized by the product of cloneset sizes. To study raw recombination without the effects of thymic and clonal selection, out-of-frame nonproductive sequences were analyzed. TCRdb applied fastp at Q25 and MiXCR to the public reads, then kept only in-frame beta chains. Identical CDR3 proteins give one entry, which carries the most common genes and DNA. The V and J calls here are based on TCRdb, not the publication. The sample contains more than 250,000 distinct CDR3 sequences, 6.5% to 9.5% of them found a single time. Roughly 2.1% of the sample comes from the top ten.

V has 2 bases trimmed and J has 4 bases trimmed; junction bases matching no gene number 6. CDR1 and CDR2 (MNHEY, SVGAGI) derive from the germline V gene. The CDR3 holds 16 amino acids from the cysteine to the phenylalanine. Only the CDR3 DNA stays, 48 bases, in frame from base 1. This entry belongs to a study of identical twins (TCRdb year 2016). With respect to the entire study: To test whether fetal clonotypes persist, the study used deep sequencing on TCR alpha and beta repertoires from monozygotic twins, unrelated adults of various ages, and cord blood. Replicate twin experiments were performed at different times using different library preparation protocols to rule out contamination.

What the authors observed across the whole study: Invariant T cells such as MAIT and iNKT could partly confound zero-insertion analyses, although diverse VJ usage argued against such confounding for most clonotypes. Excess twin sharing in beta out-of-frame sequences was weaker because fewer shared sequences lowered the signal-to-noise ratio. Recombination models systematically underestimated out-of-frame TCR alpha sharing in monozygotic twins but agreed with sharing between unrelated individuals. Because the same donors could not be followed over many years, the conclusions depended on cross-sectional statistical analysis. Compared with coincidental sharing between unrelated individuals, an excess of low generation-probability sequences was observed among out-of-frame TCR alpha sequences shared between twins. Abundant cord blood beta clonotypes had fewer insertions, young adult naive repertoires showed a similar but weaker trend, and memory repertoires showed no such trend.

The data were also submitted as part of a second study, on yellow fever vaccine responses in identical twins. That second publication adds: According to the authors, the vaccine-induced T cell response in identical twins seemed to be partly convergent and partly specific to each individual. In identical twins, the study followed T cell clones that responded to the vaccine with precision.

The sequence is built from TRBV6-5 and TRBJ1-5; a stretch of 9 junction bases matches TRBD1. This sequence was found in a young woman in good health. Sequenced input: memory (CD45RO+) T cells sorted from blood. The meaning of the sample's cell subset or site label: CD45RO+ enriched T cells. The CDR3 is CASSYGTGKRNQPQHF. In nucleotide form, the sequence is TGTGCCAGCAGTTACGGGACAGGGAAAAGAAATCAGCCCCAGCATTTT.